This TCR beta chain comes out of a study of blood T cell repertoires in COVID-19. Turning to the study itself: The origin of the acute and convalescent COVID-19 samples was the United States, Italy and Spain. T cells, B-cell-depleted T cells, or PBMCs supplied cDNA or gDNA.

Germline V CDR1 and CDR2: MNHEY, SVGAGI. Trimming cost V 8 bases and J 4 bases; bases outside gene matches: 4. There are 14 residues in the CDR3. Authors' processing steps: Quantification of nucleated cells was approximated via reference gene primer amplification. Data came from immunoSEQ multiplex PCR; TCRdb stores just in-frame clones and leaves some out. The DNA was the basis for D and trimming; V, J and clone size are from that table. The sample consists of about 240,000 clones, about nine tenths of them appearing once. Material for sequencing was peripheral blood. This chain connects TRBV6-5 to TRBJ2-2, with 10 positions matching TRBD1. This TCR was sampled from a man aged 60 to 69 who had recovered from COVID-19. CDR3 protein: CASRDRGFTGELFF. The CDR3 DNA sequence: TGTGCCAGCCGGGACAGGGGATTCACCGGGGAGCTGTTTTTT.